The present entry profiles one TCR beta chain with its context. Its antigen is not known. Next came a second PCR, run for 7 to 11 cycles, which used a sample-barcoded 5' primer along with a J-beta primer mix. A template-switch adaptor with 12 random nucleotides tagged each cDNA molecule. In TCRdb, the 5' RACE reads were re-called with MiXCR into one record per CDR3 protein. The sample includes 650,000 to 700,000 distinct CDR3 sequences, around 52% seen only once; the top ten take about 14%. This CDR3 region has 15 residues. With 5 bases removed from V and 5 bases from J, the gap between germline ends came to 15 bases. In germline, CDR1 is SEHNR, CDR2 FQNEAQ (reference sequence). This sample was taken from a study of blood T cells in healthy people across ages. About the research overall: Capture via template switching afforded approximately one barcoded beta molecule per two T cells.

The study's findings and limits: Getting older went along with TCR beta diversity per million T cells dropping roughly linearly.

The sequenced material came from blood. The rearrangement joins TRBV7-9 to TRBJ1-4, with D maybe TRBD1 (6 bases). The origin of this receptor is a woman older than 75 in good health. CDR3 nucleotide sequence: TGTGCCAGCAGCCTGGGGGGCATTACAAATGAAAAACTGTTTTTT. As protein: CASSLGGITNEKLFF.